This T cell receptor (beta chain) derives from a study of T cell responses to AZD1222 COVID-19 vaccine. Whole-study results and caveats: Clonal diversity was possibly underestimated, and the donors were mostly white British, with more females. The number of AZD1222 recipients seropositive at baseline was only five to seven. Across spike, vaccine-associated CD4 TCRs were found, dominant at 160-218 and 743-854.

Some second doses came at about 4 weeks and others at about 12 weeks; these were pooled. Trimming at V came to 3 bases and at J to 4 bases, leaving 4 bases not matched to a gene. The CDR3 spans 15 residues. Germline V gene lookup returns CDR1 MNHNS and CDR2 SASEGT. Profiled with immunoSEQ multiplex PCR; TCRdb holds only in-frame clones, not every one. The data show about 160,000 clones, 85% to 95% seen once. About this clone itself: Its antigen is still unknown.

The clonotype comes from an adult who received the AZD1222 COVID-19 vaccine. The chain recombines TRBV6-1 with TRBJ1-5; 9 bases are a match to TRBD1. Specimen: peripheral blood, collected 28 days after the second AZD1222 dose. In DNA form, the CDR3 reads TGTGCCAGCAGTGAGGACAGGGGAGGTAATCAGCCCCAGCATTTT. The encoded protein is CASSEDRGGNQPQHF.